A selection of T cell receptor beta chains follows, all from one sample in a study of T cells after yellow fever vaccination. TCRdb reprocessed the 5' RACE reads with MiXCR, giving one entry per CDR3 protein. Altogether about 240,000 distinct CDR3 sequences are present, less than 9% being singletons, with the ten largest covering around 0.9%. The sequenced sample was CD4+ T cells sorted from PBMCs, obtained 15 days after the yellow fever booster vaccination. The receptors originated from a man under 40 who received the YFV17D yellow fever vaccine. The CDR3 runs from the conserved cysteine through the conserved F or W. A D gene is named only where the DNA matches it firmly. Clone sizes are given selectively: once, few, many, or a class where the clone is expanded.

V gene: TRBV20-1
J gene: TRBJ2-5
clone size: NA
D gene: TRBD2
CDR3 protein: CSARVPAGGVTQYF
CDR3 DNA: TGCAGTGCTAGAGTCCCAGCGGGAGGGGTGACCCAGTACTTC

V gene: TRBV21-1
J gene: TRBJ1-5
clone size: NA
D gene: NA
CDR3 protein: CASSKLASGQGEQPQHF
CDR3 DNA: TGTGCCAGCAGCAAATTGGCGTCGGGGCAGGGTGAACAGCCCCAGCATTTT

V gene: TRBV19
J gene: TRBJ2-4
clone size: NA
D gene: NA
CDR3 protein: CASSAGSLAKNIQYF
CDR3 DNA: TGTGCCAGTAGTGCCGGGAGCCTAGCCAAAAACATTCAGTACTTC

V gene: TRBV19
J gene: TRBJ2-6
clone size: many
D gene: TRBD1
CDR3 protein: CASQLLGTGVSGANVLTF
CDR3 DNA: TGTGCCAGTCAACTTCTCGGGACAGGGGTATCCGGGGCCAACGTCCTGACTTTC

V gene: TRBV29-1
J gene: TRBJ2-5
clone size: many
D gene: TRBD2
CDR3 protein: CSVWTSGSGKTQYF
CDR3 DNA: TGCAGCGTCTGGACTAGCGGGTCTGGAAAGACCCAGTACTTC

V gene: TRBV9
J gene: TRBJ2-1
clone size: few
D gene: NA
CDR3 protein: CASSVTSSYNEQFF
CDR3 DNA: TGTGCCAGCAGCGTTACGAGCTCCTACAATGAGCAGTTCTTC

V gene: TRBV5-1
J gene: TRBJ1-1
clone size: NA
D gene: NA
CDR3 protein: CASIGGGTEAFF
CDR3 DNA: TGCGCCAGCATAGGTGGGGGGACTGAAGCTTTCTTT

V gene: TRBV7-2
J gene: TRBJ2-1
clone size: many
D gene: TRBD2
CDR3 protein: CASRVAGGPNEQFF
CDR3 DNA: TGTGCCAGCAGGGTTGCGGGAGGGCCGAATGAGCAGTTCTTC

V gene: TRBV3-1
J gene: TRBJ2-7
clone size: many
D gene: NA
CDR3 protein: CASSQDPGREQYF
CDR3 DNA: TGTGCCAGCAGCCAAGATCCAGGACGCGAGCAGTACTTC

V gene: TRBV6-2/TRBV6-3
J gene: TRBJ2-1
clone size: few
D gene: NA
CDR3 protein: CASRGQTEAGRSPSSYNEQFF
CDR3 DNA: TGTGCCAGCCGGGGACAGACCGAAGCGGGCCGGAGCCCCAGCTCCTACAATGAGCAGTTCTTC

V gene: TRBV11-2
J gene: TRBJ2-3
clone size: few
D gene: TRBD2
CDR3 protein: CASSLVGLALSASTDTQYF
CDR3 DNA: TGTGCCAGCAGCTTAGTGGGACTAGCGTTATCTGCTAGCACAGATACGCAGTATTTT

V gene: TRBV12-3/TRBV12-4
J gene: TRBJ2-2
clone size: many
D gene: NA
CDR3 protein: CASSPGENTGELFF
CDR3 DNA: TGTGCCAGCAGTCCCGGGGAAAACACCGGGGAGCTGTTTTTT

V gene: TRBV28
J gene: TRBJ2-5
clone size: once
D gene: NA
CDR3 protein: CASSLLGLEGRVRETQYF
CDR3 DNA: TGTGCCAGCAGTTTACTGGGTTTGGAGGGACGAGTAAGAGAGACCCAGTACTTC

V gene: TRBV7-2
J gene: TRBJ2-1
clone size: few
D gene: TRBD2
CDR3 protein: CASSVVSGSRNEQFF
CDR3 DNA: TGTGCCAGCAGCGTAGTTAGCGGGAGTCGCAATGAGCAGTTCTTC

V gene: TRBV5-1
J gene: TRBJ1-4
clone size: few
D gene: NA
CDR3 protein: CASSGPGADDEKLFF
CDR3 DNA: TGCGCCAGCAGCGGGCCAGGAGCTGACGATGAAAAACTGTTTTTT

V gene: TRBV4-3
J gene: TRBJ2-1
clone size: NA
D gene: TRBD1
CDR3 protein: CASSQGASGTVYNEQFF
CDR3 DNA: TGCGCCAGCAGCCAAGGGGCCTCCGGGACAGTATACAATGAGCAGTTCTTC

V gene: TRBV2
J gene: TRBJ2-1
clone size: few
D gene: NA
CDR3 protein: CASSRSKGDYNEQFF
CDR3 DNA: TGTGCCAGCAGTCGGTCCAAAGGGGATTATAATGAGCAGTTCTTC

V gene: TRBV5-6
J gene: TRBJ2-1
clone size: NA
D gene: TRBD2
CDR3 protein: CASSFRTSGSYNEQFF
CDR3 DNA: TGTGCCAGCAGCTTCCGGACTAGCGGGAGTTACAATGAGCAGTTCTTC

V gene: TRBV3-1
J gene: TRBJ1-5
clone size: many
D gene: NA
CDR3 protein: CASSQMRDQPQHF
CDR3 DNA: TGTGCCAGCAGCCAAATGAGGGATCAGCCCCAGCATTTT

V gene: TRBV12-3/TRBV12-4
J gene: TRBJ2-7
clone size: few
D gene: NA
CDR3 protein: CASSFSSGSYEQYF
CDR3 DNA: TGTGCCAGCAGTTTTTCCTCAGGCTCCTACGAGCAGTACTTC

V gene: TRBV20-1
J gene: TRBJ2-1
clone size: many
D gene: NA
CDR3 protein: CSARDAGEEQPFF
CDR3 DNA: TGCAGTGCTAGAGATGCAGGGGAGGAACAGCCGTTCTTC

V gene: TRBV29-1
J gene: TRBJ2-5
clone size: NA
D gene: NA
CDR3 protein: CSVVGRQETQYF
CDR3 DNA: TGCAGCGTTGTAGGCAGGCAAGAGACCCAGTACTTC

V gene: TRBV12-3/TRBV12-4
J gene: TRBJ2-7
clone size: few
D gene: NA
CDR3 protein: CASAGWGTSYEQYF
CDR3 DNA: TGTGCCAGCGCTGGATGGGGGACTTCCTACGAGCAGTACTTC

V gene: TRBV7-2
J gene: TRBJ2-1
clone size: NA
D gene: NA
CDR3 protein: CASSPLSEQFF
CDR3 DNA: TGTGCCAGCAGCCCCCTGTCTGAGCAGTTCTTC

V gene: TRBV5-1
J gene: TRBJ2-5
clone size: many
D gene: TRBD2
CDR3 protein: CASSLAGGSVETQYF
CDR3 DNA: TGCGCCAGCAGCTTGGCGGGGGGGTCTGTGGAGACCCAGTACTTC

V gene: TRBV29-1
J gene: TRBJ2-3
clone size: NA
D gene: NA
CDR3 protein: CSVVPNTDTQYF
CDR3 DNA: TGCAGCGTTGTCCCGAACACAGATACGCAGTATTTT

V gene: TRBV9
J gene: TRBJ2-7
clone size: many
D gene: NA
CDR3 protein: CASSVGGLANEQYF
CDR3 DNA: TGTGCCAGCAGCGTAGGAGGCTTAGCTAACGAGCAGTACTTC

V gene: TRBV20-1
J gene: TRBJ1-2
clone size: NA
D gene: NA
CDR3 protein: CSASSDGNYGYTF
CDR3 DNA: TGCAGTGCTAGTTCCGACGGGAACTATGGCTACACCTTC

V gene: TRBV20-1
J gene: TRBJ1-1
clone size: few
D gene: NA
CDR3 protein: CSARDPGRNTEAFF
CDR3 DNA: TGCAGTGCTAGAGATCCAGGGCGGAACACTGAAGCTTTCTTT

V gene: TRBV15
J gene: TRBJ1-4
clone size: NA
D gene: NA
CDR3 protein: CATSRVPEKLFF
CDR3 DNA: TGTGCCACCAGCAGAGTACCCGAAAAACTGTTTTTT

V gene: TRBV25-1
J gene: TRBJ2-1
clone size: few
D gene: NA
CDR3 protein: CASSDVLTPSYNEQFF
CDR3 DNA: TGTGCCAGCAGTGACGTCCTGACCCCCTCCTACAATGAGCAGTTCTTC

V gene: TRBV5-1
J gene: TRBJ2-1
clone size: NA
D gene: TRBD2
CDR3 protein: CASQLAGVGNEQFF
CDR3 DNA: TGCGCCAGTCAACTAGCGGGAGTGGGGAATGAGCAGTTCTTC

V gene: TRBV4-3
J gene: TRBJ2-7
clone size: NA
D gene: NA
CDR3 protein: CASSQAPSYEQYF
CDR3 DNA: TGCGCCAGCAGCCAGGCACCCTCCTACGAGCAGTACTTC

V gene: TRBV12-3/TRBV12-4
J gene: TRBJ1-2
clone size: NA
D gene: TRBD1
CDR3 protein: CASSLRQGYGYTF
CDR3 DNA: TGTGCCAGCAGTTTGCGACAGGGCTATGGCTACACCTTC

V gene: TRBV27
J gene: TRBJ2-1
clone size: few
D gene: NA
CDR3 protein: CASRVGRSSYNEQFF
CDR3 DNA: TGTGCCAGCAGGGTGGGGCGGAGCTCCTACAATGAGCAGTTCTTC

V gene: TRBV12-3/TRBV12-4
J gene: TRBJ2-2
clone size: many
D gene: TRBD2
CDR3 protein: CASSPAGATGELFF
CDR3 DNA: TGTGCCAGCAGTCCAGCGGGAGCCACCGGGGAGCTGTTTTTT

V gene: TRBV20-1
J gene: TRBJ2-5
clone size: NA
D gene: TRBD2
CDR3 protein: CSASRLAGYQETQYF
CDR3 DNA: TGCAGTGCTAGTCGACTAGCGGGGTACCAAGAGACCCAGTACTTC

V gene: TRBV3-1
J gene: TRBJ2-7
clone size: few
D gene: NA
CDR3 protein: CASSQAPGPYEQYF
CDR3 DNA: TGTGCCAGCAGCCAAGCCCCGGGACCCTACGAGCAGTACTTC

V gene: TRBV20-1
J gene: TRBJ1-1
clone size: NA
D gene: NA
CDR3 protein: CSAIRTSNTEAFF
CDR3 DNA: TGCAGTGCTATTAGGACATCGAACACTGAAGCTTTCTTT

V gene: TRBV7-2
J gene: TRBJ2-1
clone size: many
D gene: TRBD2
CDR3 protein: CASSLASGSGVFNEQFF
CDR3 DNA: TGTGCCAGCAGCTTAGCGAGCGGGAGCGGGGTTTTCAATGAGCAGTTCTTC

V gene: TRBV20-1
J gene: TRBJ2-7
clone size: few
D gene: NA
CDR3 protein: CSARGDTYEQYF
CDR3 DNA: TGCAGTGCTAGGGGGGATACCTACGAGCAGTACTTC

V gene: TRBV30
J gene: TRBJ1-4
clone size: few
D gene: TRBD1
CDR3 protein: CAWSLSQGGKLFF
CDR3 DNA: TGTGCCTGGAGTTTATCACAGGGGGGAAAACTGTTTTTT

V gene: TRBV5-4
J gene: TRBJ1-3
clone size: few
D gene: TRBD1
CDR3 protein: CASSSGQGNYGNTIYF
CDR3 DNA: TGTGCCAGCAGCTCCGGACAGGGAAACTACGGAAACACCATATATTTT

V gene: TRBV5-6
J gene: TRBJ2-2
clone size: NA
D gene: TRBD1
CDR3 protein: CASSSRDRGVGELFF
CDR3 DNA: TGTGCCAGCAGCAGCCGGGACAGGGGGGTCGGGGAGCTGTTTTTT

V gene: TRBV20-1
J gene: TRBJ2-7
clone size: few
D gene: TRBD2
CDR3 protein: CSAREPSGRSSEQYF
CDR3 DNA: TGCAGTGCTAGAGAACCTAGCGGGAGGTCTAGCGAGCAGTACTTC

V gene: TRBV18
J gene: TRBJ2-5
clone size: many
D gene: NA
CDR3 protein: CASSSGAQETQYF
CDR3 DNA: TGTGCCAGCTCATCGGGGGCCCAAGAGACCCAGTACTTC

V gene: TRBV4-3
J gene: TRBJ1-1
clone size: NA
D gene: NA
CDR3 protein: CASSQVGKVAYTEAFF
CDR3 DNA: TGCGCCAGCAGCCAAGTGGGTAAGGTGGCGTACACTGAAGCTTTCTTT

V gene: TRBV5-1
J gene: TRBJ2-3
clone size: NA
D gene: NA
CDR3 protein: CASSFGDSLSDTQYF
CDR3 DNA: TGCGCCAGCAGCTTTGGCGACAGCCTATCAGATACGCAGTATTTT

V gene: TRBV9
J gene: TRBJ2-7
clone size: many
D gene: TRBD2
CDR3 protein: CASSGPGLGIDEQYF
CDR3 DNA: TGTGCCAGCAGCGGCCCGGGACTAGGTATAGACGAGCAGTACTTC

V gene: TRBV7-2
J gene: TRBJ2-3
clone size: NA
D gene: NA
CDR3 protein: CASSGRLLGPDTQYF
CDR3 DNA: TGTGCCAGCAGCGGCCGACTGTTGGGGCCAGATACGCAGTATTTT

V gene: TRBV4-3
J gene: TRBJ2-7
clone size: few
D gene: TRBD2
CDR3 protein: CASSHPGTSGSYEQYF
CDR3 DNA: TGCGCCAGCAGCCATCCTGGGACTAGCGGCTCCTACGAGCAGTACTTC

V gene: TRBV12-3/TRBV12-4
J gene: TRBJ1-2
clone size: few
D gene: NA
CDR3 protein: CASSSSYGYTF
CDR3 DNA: TGTGCCAGCAGTTCGTCCTATGGCTACACCTTC

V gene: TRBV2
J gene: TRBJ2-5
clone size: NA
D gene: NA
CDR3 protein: CASSDQRRQETQYF
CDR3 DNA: TGTGCCAGCAGTGACCAGCGGAGACAAGAGACCCAGTACTTC